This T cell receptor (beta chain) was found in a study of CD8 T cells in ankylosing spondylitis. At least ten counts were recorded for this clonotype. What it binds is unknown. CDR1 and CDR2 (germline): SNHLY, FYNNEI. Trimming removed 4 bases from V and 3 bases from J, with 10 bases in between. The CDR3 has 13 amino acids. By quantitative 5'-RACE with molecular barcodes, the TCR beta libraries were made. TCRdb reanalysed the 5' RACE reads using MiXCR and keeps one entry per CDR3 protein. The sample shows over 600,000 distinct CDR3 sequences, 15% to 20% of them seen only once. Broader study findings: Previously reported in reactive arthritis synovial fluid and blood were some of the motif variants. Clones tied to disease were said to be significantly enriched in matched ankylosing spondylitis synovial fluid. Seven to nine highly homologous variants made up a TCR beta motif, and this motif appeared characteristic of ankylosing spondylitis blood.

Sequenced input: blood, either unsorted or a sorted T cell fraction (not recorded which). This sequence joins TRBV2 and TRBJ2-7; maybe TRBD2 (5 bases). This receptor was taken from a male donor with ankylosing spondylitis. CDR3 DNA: TGTGCCAGCAGTGGCGTGGGAGACTACGAGCAGTACTTC. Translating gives CASSGVGDYEQYF.